The 29 T cell receptor beta chains listed next were all sequenced from one sample in a study of OX40 agonist ivuxolimab in advanced cancers. Some clones are missing from TCRdb's copy, which holds only in-frame ones; the method was immunoSEQ multiplex PCR. The table lists about 45,000 clones, about 88% of them singletons. This sample comprised CD4+ or CD8+ T cells sorted from blood, obtained in a trial of the OX40 agonist ivuxolimab. Receptors originate from an adult with an advanced solid tumor such as melanoma, head and neck, liver or kidney cancer.

The chain is built from TRBV7-8 and TRBJ2-1; 7 nucleotides align to TRBD2. The CDR3 extends over 16 amino acids. Germline trimming cut 5 bases from V and 8 bases from J; bases unmatched to any gene: 15. CDR1 is SGHVS, CDR2 FQNEAQ, per germline. The CDR3 DNA is TGTGCCAGCAGCCCACCCAGGTGGGGGGGAAGGTATGAGCAGTTCTTC. As protein: CASSPPRWGGRYEQFF.

V usage is TRBV10-1 and J usage is TRBJ2-1, with D uncertain. This CDR3 region has 13 residues. V lost 2 bases, J lost 4 bases, and 6 bases lay in between. Germline assignment: CDR1 WNHNN and CDR2 SYGVQD (reference sequence). This CDR3 is CASSEGQYNEQFF. Here the CDR3 DNA reads TGCGCCAGCAGTGAGGGGCAGTACAATGAGCAGTTCTTC.

The rearrangement links TRBV29-1 to TRBJ2-5; D ambiguous. Trimming removed 5 bases at V and 5 bases at J, with 6 bases between. Germline V gives CDR1 SQVTM, CDR2 ANQGSEA. The CDR3 contains 10 residues. The CDR3 loop is CSVRRETQYF. The CDR3 nucleotides read TGCAGCGTTAGAAGGGAGACCCAGTACTTC.

The gene calls are TRBV6-1 and TRBJ1-5, with D perhaps matching TRBD1 (6 bases). V was trimmed by 6 bases and J by 4 bases, leaving 13 bases between them. The CDR3 loop spans 14 amino acids. CDR1 and CDR2 (germline): MNHNS, SASEGT. CDR3 in DNA: TGTGCCAGCAGGGAGGGGGGCTCGAATCAGCCCCAGCATTTT. Translation gives CASREGGSNQPQHF.

The chain is built from TRBV7-9 and TRBJ2-7; TRBD2 agrees at 9 bases. The CDR3 extends over 15 amino acids. V lost 5 bases to trimming and J lost 3 bases; unmatched junction nucleotides: 8. CDR1 is SEHNR, CDR2 FQNEAQ, per germline (reference sequence). CDR3 sequence: CASSDGRTSVYEQYF. CDR3 bases: TGTGCCAGCAGCGATGGGAGGACTAGCGTCTACGAGCAGTACTTC.

The chain uses TRBV30 and TRBJ2-7; TRBD1 is a possible D gene (5 bases). Germline V gene lookup returns CDR1 GTSNPN and CDR2 SVGIG (reference sequence). This CDR3 contains 13 residues. Trimming left V 0 bases short and J 4 bases short, with 10 bases between. Here the CDR3 reads CAWSVSPGYEQYF. For the CDR3, the DNA is TGTGCCTGGAGTGTGAGTCCAGGGTACGAGCAGTACTTC.

In this sample, this clone turned up once. The DNA of the CDR3 is TGTGCCAGCGGTGGAGTTAGTAGCAATCAGCCCCAGCATTTT. It translates to CASGGVSSNQPQHF. The rearrangement links TRBV7-9 to TRBJ1-5; D gene unclear. This CDR3 is built from 14 residues. In germline, CDR1 is SEHNR, CDR2 FQNEAQ (reference sequence). Trimming removed 8 bases from V and 0 bases from J, with 11 bases in between.

The genes are TRBV29-1 and TRBJ2-1, with 16 positions matching TRBD2. The CDR3 has 15 residues. V dropped 4 bases and J dropped 8; count of bases not matched to a gene: 5. Per the germline V gene, CDR1 is SQVTM and CDR2 is ANQGSEA. The CDR3 DNA follows: TGCAGCGTTGGGGGACTAGCGGGAGGGCCGTATGAGCAGTTCTTC. Its protein product is CSVGGLAGGPYEQFF.

This rearrangement joins TRBV5-1 to TRBJ1-3; D call uncertain. V lost 4 bases and J lost 0, with 11 bases in between. This CDR3 is 15 amino acids long. In germline, CDR1 is SGHRS, CDR2 YFSETQ. The DNA for the CDR3 is TGCGCCAGCAGCCCGTCAAGTAGCTCTGGAAACACCATATATTTT. Protein: CASSPSSSSGNTIYF.

The chain carries TRBV10-2 and TRBJ2-7, with 7 bases lining up with TRBD1. From germline, CDR1 is WSHSY and CDR2 SAAADI. CDR3 length equals 13 residues. The J segment lost 7 bases and the V segment lost 6 bases, leaving 9 bases of the junction unmatched. This CDR3 is CASSGQEVREQYF. CDR3 sequence (DNA): TGCGCCAGCAGCGGACAGGAGGTCCGGGAGCAGTACTTC.

The chain employs TRBV6-5 and TRBJ2-7, with D perhaps TRBD1 or TRBD2 (6 bases each). Trimming cost V 6 bases and J 6 bases, with 18 bases left between them. The CDR3 sequence is 14 residues long. Germline V CDR1 and CDR2: MNHEY, SVGAGI. Here the CDR3 DNA reads TGTGCCAGCAGCCGAAGACAGGAGGGGATCGAGCAGTACTTC. It is translated as CASSRRQEGIEQYF.

The rearrangement links TRBV6-6 to TRBJ2-7; tentatively, D is TRBD1 (6 bases). This CDR3 comprises 15 residues. Germline-derived CDR1 and CDR2 are MNHNY and SVGAGI (reference sequence). V was shortened by 0 bases and J by 2 bases, with 11 bases between the two germline ends. CDR3 sequence reads: CASSYSGDTAYEQYF. Written as DNA, the CDR3 is TGTGCCAGCAGTTACTCCGGGGACACCGCCTACGAGCAGTACTTC.

The chain couples TRBV5-1 to TRBJ2-7; D could derive from TRBD1 or TRBD2 (6 bases each). Germline V gene data show CDR1 as SGHRS and CDR2 as YFSETQ. CDR3 length: 13 amino acids. Trimming cost V 7 bases and J 2 bases, with 13 bases left between them. Written as DNA, the CDR3 is TGCGCCAGCCCCCCCGGGGGCACCTACGAGCAGTACTTC. It encodes CASPPGGTYEQYF.

This clone was detected once. V and J are TRBV30 and TRBJ2-5; D may be TRBD1 (6 bases). The CDR3 sequence is 13 residues long. Germline V gene lookup returns CDR1 GTSNPN and CDR2 SVGIG (reference sequence). V was cut by 2 bases and J by 5 bases, with 12 bases left in between. In DNA form, the CDR3 reads TGTGCCTGGAGTACAGGGTTAGTGGAGACCCAGTACTTC. Amino acids: CAWSTGLVETQYF.

The V gene is TRBV6-5, the J gene TRBJ1-6; D remains unclear. The length of the CDR3 is 15 residues. Germline assignment: CDR1 MNHEY and CDR2 SVGAGI. The V end was cut by 0 bases, the J end by 7 bases, with 10 bases between. The CDR3 nucleotides read TGTGCCAGCAGTTACTCATGGATAGGGAATTCACCCCTCCACTTT. It encodes CASSYSWIGNSPLHF.

This clone appeared once. The chain combines TRBV4-2 with TRBJ2-7, with TRBD2 identical over 10 bases. Trimming took 5 bases from V and 6 from J; bases not matched to a gene: 7. Germline V gene data show CDR1 as LGHNA and CDR2 as YNFKEQ. The CDR3 totals 14 residues. Here the CDR3 reads CASSLKSSGGEQYF. The CDR3 nucleotides are TGTGCCAGCAGCTTGAAGTCTAGCGGGGGCGAGCAGTACTTC.

This chain uses TRBV19 with TRBJ2-1, with 11 bases lining up with TRBD1. The CDR3 spans 18 residues. The germline V gene encodes CDR1 LNHDA and CDR2 SQIVND (reference sequence). V shed 5 bases and J 0 bases; nucleotides not matched to a gene: 9. The CDR3 sequence is CASSPDRGRKASYNEQFF. CDR3 DNA sequence: TGTGCCAGTAGTCCGGACAGGGGGCGCAAGGCCTCCTACAATGAGCAGTTCTTC.

This clone was recorded a few times. This chain uses TRBV6-5 with TRBJ1-2; TRBD1 matches 9 bases. Per germline, CDR1 MNHEY and CDR2 SVGAGI. Germline trimming cut 4 bases from V and 4 bases from J; bases unmatched to any gene: 4. This CDR3 spans 14 amino acids. DNA for the CDR3: TGTGCCAGCAGTTGGGGACAGGGAGCCTATGGCTACACCTTC. It translates to CASSWGQGAYGYTF.

The chain employs TRBV28 and TRBJ2-5; the D is unclear. Near its end, the DNA agrees better with TRBJ2-7, so the J call may be wrong. Germline lookup yields CDR1 MDHEN and CDR2 SYDVKM. The CDR3 has 15 residues. The CDR3 DNA is TGTGCCAGCAGCCCGCGCGGTCAGAGACCCTACGAGCAGTACTTC. This codes for CASSPRGQRPYEQYF.

The J gene is TRBJ1-2, the V gene TRBV10-1; 7 bases are shared with TRBD1. The CDR3 runs to 14 residues. Looked up from germline, CDR1 is WNHNN and CDR2 is SYGVQD (reference sequence). Trimming at V came to 2 bases and at J to 1 base, leaving 1 base not matched to a gene. The CDR3 DNA follows: TGCGCCAGCAGTGAGAGGGGGCATAACTATGGCTACACCTTC. Encoded protein: CASSERGHNYGYTF.

V gene TRBV6-1 combines with J gene TRBJ2-3; 11 nucleotides line up with TRBD2. V was pared by 3 bases and J by 5 bases, with 13 bases of the junction left unmatched. The germline gives CDR1 MNHNS, CDR2 SASEGT. The CDR3 is 18 amino acids. The CDR3 reads CASSDGGKLAGVLDTQYF. Written as DNA, the CDR3 is TGTGCCAGCAGTGATGGAGGGAAACTAGCGGGAGTTTTAGATACGCAGTATTTT.

There are a few counts of this clone. This rearrangement joins TRBV28 to TRBJ2-2; 8 bases match TRBD1. Germline lookup yields CDR1 MDHEN and CDR2 SYDVKM. V lost 2 bases and J lost 6; bases outside the gene matches: 14. The CDR3 runs 18 residues. CDR3 loop: CASSLISVGRGRSGELFF. CDR3 in DNA: TGTGCCAGCAGTTTAATTTCGGTGGGCAGGGGGCGTTCCGGGGAGCTGTTTTTT.

This chain uses TRBV19 with TRBJ1-5; D is unclear. This CDR3 has 16 amino acids. The V end lost 1 base, the J end lost 5 bases, and 15 bases lay between the germline ends. The germline CDR1 and CDR2 sequences are LNHDA and SQIVND (reference sequence). The CDR3 region has the DNA TGTGCCAGTAGTATAGTCGTACGGGGTTTGGATCAGCCCCAGCATTTT. Translated: CASSIVVRGLDQPQHF.

V and J are TRBV11-2 and TRBJ2-5; weak D call: TRBD1 (6 bases). Germline V CDR1 and CDR2: SGHAT, FQNNGV. Deletions cut 5 bases from V and 4 bases from J, with 14 bases between. This CDR3 region has 14 residues. The CDR3 here is CASSLHTGLETQYF. The CDR3, as DNA: TGTGCCAGCAGCCTACATACAGGGCTAGAGACCCAGTACTTC.

V is TRBV4-1 and J is TRBJ1-5, with 11 bases that match TRBD1. CDR3 length equals 15 residues. Germline CDR1 is MGHRA and CDR2 is YSYEKL. Unmatched junction bases numbered 4, after V lost 2 bases and J lost 7 bases. CDR3 region: CASSQRTGGDQPQHF. The CDR3 nucleotides are TGCGCCAGCAGCCAACGGACAGGGGGCGACCAGCCCCAGCATTTT.

The chain joins TRBV11-1 to TRBJ2-7, with D possibly being TRBD2 (5 bases). Germline V gene lookup returns CDR1 SGHAT and CDR2 FQDESV (reference sequence). Between the trimmed V and J ends, which lost 1 base and 3 bases, there was a span of 10 bases. This CDR3 contains 14 residues. The CDR3 loop reads CASSLEGEGYEQYF. In nucleotides, the CDR3 is TGTGCCAGCAGCTTAGAAGGTGAGGGCTACGAGCAGTACTTC.

The chain recombines TRBV2 with TRBJ2-7, with D possibly TRBD1 on 5 matching bases. With 7 bases removed from V and 5 bases from J, the gap between germline ends came to 18 bases. Per germline, CDR1 SNHLY and CDR2 FYNNEI. This CDR3 spans 14 amino acids. CDR3 residues: CASTDGYRRDEQYF. CDR3 sequence (DNA): TGTGCCAGCACCGATGGATACAGGAGAGACGAGCAGTACTTC.

This clone was observed once. The chain uses TRBV21-1 and TRBJ2-2; the D call TRBD1 from the table was never checked on the DNA. TRBV21-1 is a recognized pseudogene. This CDR3 spans 16 amino acids. CDR3 sequence: CASSKPPDRVLGELFF. The CDR3 DNA is TGTGCCAGCAGCAAACCCCCCGACAGGGTTCTCGGGGAGCTGTTTTTT.

The J gene is TRBJ2-3, the V gene TRBV7-9; D ambiguous. Trimming stripped 2 bases from V and 2 bases from J, with 5 bases between. CDR3 length: 13 amino acids. From germline, CDR1 is SEHNR and CDR2 FQNEAQ (reference sequence). In nucleotides, the CDR3 is TGTGCCAGCAGCTTAATTCCCACAGATACGCAGTATTTT. The encoded protein is CASSLIPTDTQYF.